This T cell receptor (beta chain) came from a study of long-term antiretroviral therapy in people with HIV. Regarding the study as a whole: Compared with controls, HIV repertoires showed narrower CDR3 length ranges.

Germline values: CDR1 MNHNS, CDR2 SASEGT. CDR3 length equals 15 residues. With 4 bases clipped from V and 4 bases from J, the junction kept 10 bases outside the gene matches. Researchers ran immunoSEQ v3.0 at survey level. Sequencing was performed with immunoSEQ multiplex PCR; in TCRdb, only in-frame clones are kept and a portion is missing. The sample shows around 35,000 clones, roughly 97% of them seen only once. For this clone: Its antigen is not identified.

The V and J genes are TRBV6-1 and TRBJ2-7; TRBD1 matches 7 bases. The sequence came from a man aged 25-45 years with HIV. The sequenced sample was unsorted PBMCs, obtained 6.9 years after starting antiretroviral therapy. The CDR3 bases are TGTGCCAGCAGTGTCTTCAGGGGGTACTGGTACGAGCAGTACTTC. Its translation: CASSVFRGYWYEQYF.